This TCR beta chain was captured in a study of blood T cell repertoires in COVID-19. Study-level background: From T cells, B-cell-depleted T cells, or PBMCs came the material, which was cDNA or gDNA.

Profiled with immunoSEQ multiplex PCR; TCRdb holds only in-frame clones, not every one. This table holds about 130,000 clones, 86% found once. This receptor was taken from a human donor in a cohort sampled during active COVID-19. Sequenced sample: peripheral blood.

The chain's CDR3 is CASSRTVPGNTIYF. Written as DNA, the CDR3 is TGTGCCAGCAGCCGGACAGTTCCTGGAAACACCATATATTTT. The chain recombines TRBV5-8 with TRBJ1-3; perhaps TRBD1 as D (6 bases). V was trimmed by 4 bases and J by 2 bases, leaving 10 bases between them. In germline, CDR1 is SGHTS, CDR2 YDEGEE. The CDR3 is 14 residues long.